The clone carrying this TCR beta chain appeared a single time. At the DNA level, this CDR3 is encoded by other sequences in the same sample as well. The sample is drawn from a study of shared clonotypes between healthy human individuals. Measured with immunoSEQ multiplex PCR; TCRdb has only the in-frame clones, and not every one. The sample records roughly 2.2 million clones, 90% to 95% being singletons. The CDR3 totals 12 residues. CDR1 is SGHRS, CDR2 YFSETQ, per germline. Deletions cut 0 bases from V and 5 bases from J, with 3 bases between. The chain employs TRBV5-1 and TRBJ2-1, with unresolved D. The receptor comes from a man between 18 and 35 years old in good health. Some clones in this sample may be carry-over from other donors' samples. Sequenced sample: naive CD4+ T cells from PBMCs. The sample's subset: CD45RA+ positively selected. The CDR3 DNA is TGCGCCAGCAGCTTGGTTGACAATGAGCAGTTCTTC. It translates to CASSLVDNEQFF.